The 8 T cell receptor beta chains given below trace back to one sample, sequenced in a study of blood T cell repertoires in COVID-19. Sequencing was performed with immunoSEQ multiplex PCR; in TCRdb, only in-frame clones are kept and a portion is missing. The sample holds 270,000 or so clones, around 87% seen once. Sequencing was carried out using peripheral blood. These TCRs come from a woman aged 55-69 years with COVID-19, enrolled during active disease.

The rearrangement uses TRBV6-4 and TRBJ2-3, with a possible D match to TRBD2 (5 bases). V dropped 4 bases and J dropped 4 bases, with 12 bases sitting between them. The CDR3 has 14 amino acids. Germline V lookup: CDR1 MRHNA, CDR2 SNTAGT. As DNA, the CDR3 is TGTGCCAGCAGTGCAGAACTAGGCGCAGATACGCAGTATTTT. Its translation: CASSAELGADTQYF.

The CDR3: CASSRAGNTNSNQPQHF. The CDR3 nucleotides are TGTGCCAGCAGCCGTGCGGGGAACACAAATAGCAATCAGCCCCAGCATTTT. V is TRBV28 and J is TRBJ1-5; D gene uncertain. Looked up from germline, CDR1 is MDHEN and CDR2 is SYDVKM. With 6 bases removed from V and 0 bases from J, the gap between germline ends came to 18 bases. CDR3 length: 17 residues.

V and J are TRBV7-3 and TRBJ2-2; 10 nucleotides align to TRBD1. Germline V gene data show CDR1 as SGHTA and CDR2 as FQGTGA. V lost 5 bases, J lost 7 bases, and 7 bases stayed unmatched. The CDR3 runs to 15 residues. The CDR3 sequence is CASSDRDRGDGELFF. The CDR3 DNA reads TGTGCCAGCAGCGACAGGGACAGGGGTGACGGGGAGCTGTTTTTT.

CDR3 sequence (DNA): TGTGCCAGCAGCTTAACCCCAGGGAGGGACTATGGCTACACCTTC. Its protein is CASSLTPGRDYGYTF. This chain uses TRBV7-9 with TRBJ1-2, with D perhaps TRBD1 (5 bases). CDR3 length equals 15 residues. The V end was cut by 2 bases, the J end by 3 bases, with 13 bases between. Germline CDR1 is SEHNR and CDR2 is FQNEAQ (reference sequence).

The rearrangement uses TRBV7-8 and TRBJ2-1; TRBD2 matches at 11 bases. CDR1 is SGHVS and CDR2 is FQNEAQ in the germline V gene. This CDR3 has 15 amino acids. Trimming removed 3 bases from V and 6 bases from J; junction bases left unmatched: 4. The CDR3 protein is CASSFVAGGPNEQFF. DNA of the CDR3: TGTGCCAGCAGCTTTGTAGCGGGGGGGCCCAATGAGCAGTTCTTC.

The J gene is TRBJ1-4, the V gene TRBV7-9, with TRBD1 matching over 8 bases. This CDR3 comprises 15 residues. Germline loops: CDR1 SEHNR, CDR2 FQNEAQ (reference sequence). With V trimmed by 1 base and J by 8 bases, 6 bases remained unmatched. Here the CDR3 DNA reads TGTGCCAGCAGCTTAGTGAGGACAGGGCTCGAAAAACTGTTTTTT. The encoded protein is CASSLVRTGLEKLFF.

The chain uses TRBV5-6 and TRBJ2-7; TRBD2 is a possible D gene (5 bases). In germline, CDR1 is SGHDT, CDR2 YYEEEE. V shed 0 bases and J shed 6 bases, with 10 bases lying between them. The CDR3 runs to 13 residues. CDR3 sequence (DNA): TGTGCCAGCAGCTTGGAAGGGCGGGCCGAGCAGTACTTC. Amino acids: CASSLEGRAEQYF.

The gene calls are TRBV5-1 and TRBJ2-7; TRBD1 matches 10 bases. Germline CDR1 is SGHRS and CDR2 is YFSETQ. The CDR3 length is 14 residues. Trimming at V came to 3 bases and at J to 4 bases, leaving 4 bases not matched to a gene. The chain's CDR3 is CASSSAGQGYEQYF. CDR3 coding DNA: TGCGCCAGCAGCTCGGCGGGACAGGGGTACGAGCAGTACTTC. The entire variable domain, with the rest obtained from reference TRBV5-1 and TRBJ2-7, is as follows: KAGVTQTPRYLIKTRGQQVTLSCSPISGHRSVSWYQQTPGQGLQFLFEYFSETQRNKGNFPGRFSGRQFSNSRSEMNVSTLELGDSALYLCASSSAGQGYEQYFGPGTRLTVT.